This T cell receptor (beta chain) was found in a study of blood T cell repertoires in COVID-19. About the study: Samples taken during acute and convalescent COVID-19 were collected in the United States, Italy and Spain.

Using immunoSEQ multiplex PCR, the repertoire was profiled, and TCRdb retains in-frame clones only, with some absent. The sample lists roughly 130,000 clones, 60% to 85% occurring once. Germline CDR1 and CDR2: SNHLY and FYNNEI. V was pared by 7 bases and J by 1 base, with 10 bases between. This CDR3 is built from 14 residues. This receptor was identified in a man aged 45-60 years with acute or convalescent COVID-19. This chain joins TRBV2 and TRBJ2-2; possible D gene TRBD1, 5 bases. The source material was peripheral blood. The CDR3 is CASKGIKNTGELFF. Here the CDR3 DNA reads TGTGCCAGCAAGGGGATAAAGAACACCGGGGAGCTGTTTTTT.